The entry below describes one T cell receptor beta chain. The PCR made use of 60 Vbeta and 13 Jbeta primers. As handled by the study authors: The count from a later analysis was tens of millions of unique TCR beta chains, around 11 million of them shared. Assay: immunoSEQ multiplex PCR; the TCRdb copy retains only in-frame clones and omits some. The V and J calls and clone size were taken over from that table, and D and trimming were inferred from the DNA. The sample has around 110,000 clones, less than 80% seen once. This sample is drawn from a study of cytomegalovirus exposure and HLA in healthy donors. Germline values: CDR1 WNHNN, CDR2 SYGVQD (reference sequence). CDR3 length: 19 residues. Trimming removed 6 bases from V and 3 bases from J, with 30 bases in between.

The chain joins TRBV10-1 to TRBJ2-7; D might be TRBD1 (6 bases). This clonotype originated in a woman aged 40 to 49 in good health and CMV-seropositive. Sequencing used PBMCs. The DNA of the CDR3 is TGCGCCAGCAGCACACAGGGATTCGAGGTTAAAGGACCGAACTACGAGCAGTACTTC. As protein: CASSTQGFEVKGPNYEQYF.